The T cell receptor beta chain described here comes from a study of T-cell memory formation after mild COVID-19. TCR alpha and TCR beta cDNA libraries with sample barcodes and UMIs came from 5'RACE using constant-segment primers. From the 5' RACE reads, TCRdb called clonotypes with MiXCR, one entry per CDR3 protein. This sample has 470,000 or so distinct CDR3 sequences, with about 20% found just once. CDR1 is MGHDK and CDR2 is SYGVNS in the germline V gene. The germline V and J ends were trimmed by 5 bases and 7 bases, with 20 bases remaining between them. CDR3 length: 16 amino acids. This clonotype was counted only a few times. The antigen remains unidentified. Study outcomes and limitations: The study found balanced CD4/CD8 in clones contracting day 15 to 85 and a CD4+ lean in later expanders.

This sequence joins TRBV25-1 and TRBJ2-2; D perhaps matches TRBD1 (7 bases). Sequencing was done on a sample of PBMCs or a T cell subset sorted from them (not recorded which). The origin of this receptor is an adult woman who had mild COVID-19 (a few samples of this study predate the infection). Cell type and time point are not known. The CDR3 DNA is TGTGCCAGCAGTCCCCCTGGAGGGGGCGCAATCGGGGAGCTGTTTTTT. This sequence encodes CASSPPGGGAIGELFF.